This TCR beta chain was sequenced in a study of metastatic and nonmetastatic thyroid tumors. Study overall: Malignant thyroid and benign thyroid patients provided blood and tumor or nodule tissue whose repertoires were compared.

Each patient went into thyroid surgery without having received any treatment. TCRdb reprocessed the PCR reads using MiXCR. The sample yields roughly 8,000 clones, around a quarter seen once. J was trimmed by 8 bases and V by 3 bases; bases with no gene match: 11. CDR3 length: 15 residues. From germline, CDR1 is SGHRS and CDR2 YFSETQ. The rearrangement links TRBV5-1 to TRBJ1-1; 9 bases align to TRBD1. The TCR originated in a female donor with papillary thyroid cancer or a benign thyroid nodule (not recorded which). Some clones in this sample may be carry-over from other donors' samples. Sequenced material: tumor tissue. CDR3 loop: CASSSGTGSSLEAFF. In nucleotides, the CDR3 is TGCGCCAGCAGCTCAGGGACAGGGAGTTCCCTAGAAGCTTTCTTT.